One sample yielded the 4 T cell receptor beta chains listed below, sequenced in a study of blood T cell repertoires in COVID-19. Clones were read by immunoSEQ multiplex PCR, and TCRdb kept only the in-frame ones, dropping some. The sample includes 200,000 to 300,000 clones, nearly 90% of them seen just once. Input material: peripheral blood. These receptors came from a man aged 18 to 30 with active or convalescent COVID-19.

The chain has TRBV20-1 and TRBJ2-5; TRBD2 agrees at 7 bases. Per germline, CDR1 DFQATT and CDR2 SNEGSKA (reference sequence). The CDR3 contains 11 residues. After removal of 5 bases from V and 5 bases from J, the junction contained 2 bases not matched to a gene. The CDR3 spells CSAWTRETQYF. Written as DNA, the CDR3 is TGCAGTGCTTGGACTAGGGAGACCCAGTACTTC.

The chain is built from TRBV7-8 and TRBJ2-1; tentatively, D is TRBD1 (6 bases). CDR1 and CDR2 (germline): SGHVS, FQNEAQ. Trimming stripped 1 base from V and 7 bases from J, with 11 bases between. The CDR3 is 14 residues long. CDR3 in amino acids: CASSLVGAGNEQFF. In DNA, the CDR3 is TGTGCCAGCAGCTTAGTGGGGGCTGGTAATGAGCAGTTCTTC.

This chain uses TRBV5-4 with TRBJ1-2, with 8 bases identical to TRBD1. This CDR3 spans 13 amino acids. Germline trimming cut 4 bases from V and 7 bases from J; bases unmatched to any gene: 6. CDR1 is SGHNT, CDR2 YYREEE, per germline (reference sequence). Here the CDR3 DNA reads TGTGCCAGCAGCGTTGACAGGGGAGGTGGCTACACCTTC. Its protein product is CASSVDRGGGYTF.

V usage is TRBV7-2 and J usage is TRBJ2-3, with a weak D call TRBD2 (5 bases). The germline V gene has CDR1 SGHTA and CDR2 FQGNSA. The CDR3 is 14 amino acids. V dropped 2 bases and J dropped 1 base, with 7 bases sitting between them. DNA of the CDR3: TGTGCCAGCAGCTTATCAGCGGGCACAGATACGCAGTATTTT. It specifies CASSLSAGTDTQYF. Based on the CDR3 plus reference TRBV7-2 and TRBJ2-3, the full variable domain is GAGVSQSPSNKVTEKGKDVELRCDPISGHTALYWYRQSLGQGLEFLIYFQGNSAPDKSGLPSDRFSAERTGGSVSTLTIQRTQQEDSAVYLCASSLSAGTDTQYFGPGTRLTVL.